This T cell receptor (beta chain) was captured in a study of OX40 agonist ivuxolimab in advanced cancers. Study-wide context: Every 2 weeks, patients got intravenous ivuxolimab at one of six dose levels (0.01-10 mg/kg).

TCRdb's copy holds only in-frame clones and misses some; the assay was immunoSEQ multiplex PCR. Among under 55,000 clones listed, 86% were seen once. Germline V gene lookup returns CDR1 SQVTM and CDR2 ANQGSEA. This CDR3 has 12 residues. V lost 7 bases and J lost 5, with 12 bases in between. The TCR sequence derives from an adult with an advanced solid tumor such as melanoma, head and neck, liver or kidney cancer. The specimen comprised CD4+ or CD8+ T cells sorted from blood, sampled in a trial of the OX40 agonist ivuxolimab. The chain couples TRBV29-1 to TRBJ1-5, with D possibly TRBD1 on 6 matching bases. CDR3 in amino acids: CSARDTDQPQHF. CDR3 nucleotides: TGCAGCGCCCGGGACACAGATCAGCCCCAGCATTTT.